These T cell receptor beta chains were read from a single sample in a study of radiotherapy plus CTLA-4 blockade in lung cancer. Profiled with immunoSEQ multiplex PCR; TCRdb holds only in-frame clones, not every one. The sample carries over 100,000 clones, 81% recorded once. Sequences were derived from peripheral blood, sampled from a patient treated with radiotherapy plus ipilimumab. The receptor set was obtained from a human donor with non-small cell lung cancer that progressed on radiotherapy plus ipilimumab. Some clones in this sample may be carry-over from other donors' samples. CDR3s include the opening cysteine and the closing phenylalanine or tryptophan. The D gene is left open where the match is weak.

V gene: TRBV29-1
J gene: TRBJ2-7
D gene: TRBD1
CDR3 DNA: TGCAGCGTTGCTCGGGACAGGACCTACGAGCAGTACTTC
CDR3 protein: CSVARDRTYEQYF

V gene: TRBV30
J gene: TRBJ2-5
D gene: -
CDR3 DNA: TGTGCCTGGAGTGCGGCAGGAACGTTACAAGAGACCCAGTACTTC
CDR3 protein: CAWSAAGTLQETQYF

V gene: TRBV6-1
J gene: TRBJ1-3
D gene: -
CDR3 DNA: TGTGCCAGCAGTGAATCCCCAATGTCCAGCACCATATATTTT
CDR3 protein: CASSESPMSSTIYF

V gene: TRBV5-1
J gene: TRBJ1-1
D gene: -
CDR3 DNA: TGCGCCAGCAGCTCGGATTACGACACTGAAGCTTTCTTT
CDR3 protein: CASSSDYDTEAFF

V gene: TRBV7-2
J gene: TRBJ1-2
D gene: -
CDR3 DNA: TGTGCCAGCAGCTTAGGGCAGGACTCAGATGGCTACACCTTC
CDR3 protein: CASSLGQDSDGYTF

V gene: TRBV6-4
J gene: TRBJ1-6
D gene: -
CDR3 DNA: TGTGCCAGCGGGGGGGGACACACAACTAATTCACCCCTCCACTTT
CDR3 protein: CASGGGHTTNSPLHF

V gene: TRBV28
J gene: TRBJ2-2
D gene: -
CDR3 DNA: TGTGCCAGCAGGAGGTGGGAAGCGAACACCGGGGAGCTGTTTTTT
CDR3 protein: CASRRWEANTGELFF

V gene: TRBV10-3
J gene: TRBJ2-5
D gene: TRBD1
CDR3 DNA: TGTGCCATCAGTTCTCCGGGACAGGGGGAAGAGACCCAGTACTTC
CDR3 protein: CAISSPGQGEETQYF

V gene: TRBV5-1
J gene: TRBJ1-1
D gene: -
CDR3 DNA: TGCGCCAGCAGCCACCCCTTAGGGGAGGCTTTCTTT
CDR3 protein: CASSHPLGEAFF

V gene: TRBV6-6
J gene: TRBJ1-4
D gene: TRBD1
CDR3 DNA: TGTGCCAGCAGCCGAGGGGGACAGAATAATGAAAAACTGTTTTTT
CDR3 protein: CASSRGGQNNEKLFF

V gene: TRBV5-8
J gene: TRBJ2-5
D gene: -
CDR3 DNA: TGTGCCAGCAGCTTGTGGCACTACCAAGAGACCCAGTACTTC
CDR3 protein: CASSLWHYQETQYF

V gene: TRBV5-1
J gene: TRBJ2-2
D gene: -
CDR3 DNA: TGCGCCAGCAGCTTGGTACTTAACACCGGGGAGCTGTTTTTT
CDR3 protein: CASSLVLNTGELFF

V gene: TRBV19
J gene: TRBJ1-5
D gene: -
CDR3 DNA: TGTGCCAGTAGTATTTCTTCTTTCGCAGCTCAACGCAATCAGCCCCAGCATTTT
CDR3 protein: CASSISSFAAQRNQPQHF

V gene: TRBV5-4
J gene: TRBJ1-3
D gene: -
CDR3 DNA: TGTGCCAGCAGCTGGGACACCGTAACGGACACCATATATTTT
CDR3 protein: CASSWDTVTDTIYF

V gene: TRBV28
J gene: TRBJ1-5
D gene: TRBD1
CDR3 DNA: TGTGCCAGCAGTTTATTGACAGGGTCCTCTAATCAGCCCCAGCATTTT
CDR3 protein: CASSLLTGSSNQPQHF

V gene: TRBV19
J gene: TRBJ2-7
D gene: -
CDR3 DNA: TGTGCCAGTAGTATAGCAGGGGAAAACTACGAGCAGTACTTC
CDR3 protein: CASSIAGENYEQYF

V gene: TRBV21-1
J gene: TRBJ1-2
D gene: -
CDR3 DNA: TGTGCCAGCAGCAATCAGGGGGCCTGGGGCGGCTACACCTTC
CDR3 protein: CASSNQGAWGGYTF